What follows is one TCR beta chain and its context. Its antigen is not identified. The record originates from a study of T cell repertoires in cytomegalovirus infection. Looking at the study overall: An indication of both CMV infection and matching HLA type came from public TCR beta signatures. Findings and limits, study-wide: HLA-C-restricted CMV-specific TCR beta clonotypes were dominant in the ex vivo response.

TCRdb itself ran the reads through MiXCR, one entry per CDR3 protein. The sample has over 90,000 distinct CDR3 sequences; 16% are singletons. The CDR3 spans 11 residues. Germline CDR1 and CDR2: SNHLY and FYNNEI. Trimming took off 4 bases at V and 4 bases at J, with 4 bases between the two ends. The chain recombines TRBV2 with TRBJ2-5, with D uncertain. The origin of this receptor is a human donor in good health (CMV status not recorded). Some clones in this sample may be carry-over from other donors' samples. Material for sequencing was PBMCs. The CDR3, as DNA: TGTGCCAGCAGTGCCGCAGAGACCCAGTACTTC. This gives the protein CASSAAETQYF.